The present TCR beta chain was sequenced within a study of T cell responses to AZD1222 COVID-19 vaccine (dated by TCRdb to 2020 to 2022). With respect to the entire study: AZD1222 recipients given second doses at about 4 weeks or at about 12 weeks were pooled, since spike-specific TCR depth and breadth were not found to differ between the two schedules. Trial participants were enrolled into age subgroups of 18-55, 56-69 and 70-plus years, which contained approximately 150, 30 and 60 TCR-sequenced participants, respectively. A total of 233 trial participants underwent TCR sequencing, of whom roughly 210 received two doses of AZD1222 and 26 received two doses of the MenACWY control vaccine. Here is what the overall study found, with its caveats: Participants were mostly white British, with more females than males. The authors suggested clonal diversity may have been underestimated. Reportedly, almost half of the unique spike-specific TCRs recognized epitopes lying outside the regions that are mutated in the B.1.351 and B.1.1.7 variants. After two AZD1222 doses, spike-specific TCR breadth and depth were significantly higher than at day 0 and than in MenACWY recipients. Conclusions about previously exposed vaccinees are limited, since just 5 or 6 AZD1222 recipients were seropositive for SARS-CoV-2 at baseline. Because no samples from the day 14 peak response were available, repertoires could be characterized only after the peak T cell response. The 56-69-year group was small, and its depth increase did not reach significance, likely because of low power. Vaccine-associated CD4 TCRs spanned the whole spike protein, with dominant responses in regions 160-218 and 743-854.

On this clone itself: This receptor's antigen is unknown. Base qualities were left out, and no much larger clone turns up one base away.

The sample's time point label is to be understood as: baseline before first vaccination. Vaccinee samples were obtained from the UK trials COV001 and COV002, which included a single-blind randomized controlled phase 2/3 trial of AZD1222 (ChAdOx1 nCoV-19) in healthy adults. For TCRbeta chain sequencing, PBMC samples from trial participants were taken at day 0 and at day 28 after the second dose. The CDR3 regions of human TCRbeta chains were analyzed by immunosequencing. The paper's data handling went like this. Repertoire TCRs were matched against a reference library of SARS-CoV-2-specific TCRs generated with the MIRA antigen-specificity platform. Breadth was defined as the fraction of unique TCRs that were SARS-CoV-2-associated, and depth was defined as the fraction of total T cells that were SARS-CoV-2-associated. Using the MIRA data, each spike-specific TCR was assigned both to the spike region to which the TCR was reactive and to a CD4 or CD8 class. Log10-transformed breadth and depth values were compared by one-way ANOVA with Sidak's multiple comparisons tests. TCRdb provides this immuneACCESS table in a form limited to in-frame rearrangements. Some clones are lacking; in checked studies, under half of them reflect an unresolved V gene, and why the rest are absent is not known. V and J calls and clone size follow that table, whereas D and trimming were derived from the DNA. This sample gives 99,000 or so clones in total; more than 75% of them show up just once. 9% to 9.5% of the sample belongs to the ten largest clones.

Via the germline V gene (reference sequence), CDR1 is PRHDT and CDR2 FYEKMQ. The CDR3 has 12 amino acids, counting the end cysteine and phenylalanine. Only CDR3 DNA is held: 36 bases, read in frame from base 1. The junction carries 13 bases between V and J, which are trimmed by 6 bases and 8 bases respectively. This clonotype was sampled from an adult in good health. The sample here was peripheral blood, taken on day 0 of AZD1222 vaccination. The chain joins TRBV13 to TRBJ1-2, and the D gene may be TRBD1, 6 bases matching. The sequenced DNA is TGTGCCAGCAGTCATCCGACAGGCGGCTACACCTTC. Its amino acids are CASSHPTGGYTF.